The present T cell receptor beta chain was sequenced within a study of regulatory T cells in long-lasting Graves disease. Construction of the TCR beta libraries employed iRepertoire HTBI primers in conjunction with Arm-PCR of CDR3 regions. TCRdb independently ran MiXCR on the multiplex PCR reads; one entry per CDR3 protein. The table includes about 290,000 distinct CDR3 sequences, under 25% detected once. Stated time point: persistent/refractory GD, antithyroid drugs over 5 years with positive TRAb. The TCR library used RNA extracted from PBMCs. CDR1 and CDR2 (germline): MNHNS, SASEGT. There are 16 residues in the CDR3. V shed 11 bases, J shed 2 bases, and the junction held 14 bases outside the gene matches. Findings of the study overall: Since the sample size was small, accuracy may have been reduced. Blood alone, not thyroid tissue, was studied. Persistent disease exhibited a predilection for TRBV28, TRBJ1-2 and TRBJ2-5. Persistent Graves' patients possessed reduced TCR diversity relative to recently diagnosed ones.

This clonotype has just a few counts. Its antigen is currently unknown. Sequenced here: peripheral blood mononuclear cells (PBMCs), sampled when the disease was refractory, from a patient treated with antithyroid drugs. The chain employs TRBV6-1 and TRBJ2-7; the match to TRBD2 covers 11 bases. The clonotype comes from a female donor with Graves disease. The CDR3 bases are TGTGCCTCCATCAAAGGGACTAGCGGATTGACCTACGAGCAGTACTTC. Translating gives CASIKGTSGLTYEQYF.